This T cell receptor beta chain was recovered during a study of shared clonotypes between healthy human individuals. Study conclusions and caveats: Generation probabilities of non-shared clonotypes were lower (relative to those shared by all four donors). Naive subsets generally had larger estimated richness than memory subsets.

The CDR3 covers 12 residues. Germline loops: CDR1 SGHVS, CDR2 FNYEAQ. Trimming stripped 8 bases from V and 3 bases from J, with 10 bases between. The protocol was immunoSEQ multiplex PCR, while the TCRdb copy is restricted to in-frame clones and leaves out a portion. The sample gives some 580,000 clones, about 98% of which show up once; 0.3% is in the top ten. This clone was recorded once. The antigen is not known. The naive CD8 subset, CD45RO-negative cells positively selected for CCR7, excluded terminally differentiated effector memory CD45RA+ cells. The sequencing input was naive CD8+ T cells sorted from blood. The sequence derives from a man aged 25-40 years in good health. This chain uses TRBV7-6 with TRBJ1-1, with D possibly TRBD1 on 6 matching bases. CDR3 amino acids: CASGGPDTEAFF. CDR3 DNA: TGTGCCAGCGGGGGCCCGGACACTGAAGCTTTCTTT. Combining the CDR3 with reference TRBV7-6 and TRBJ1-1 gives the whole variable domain GAGVSQSPRYKVTKRGQDVALRCDPISGHVSLYWYRQALGQGPEFLTYFNYEAQQDKSGLPNDRFSAERPEGSISTLTIQRTEQRDSAMYRCASGGPDTEAFFGQGTRLTVV.